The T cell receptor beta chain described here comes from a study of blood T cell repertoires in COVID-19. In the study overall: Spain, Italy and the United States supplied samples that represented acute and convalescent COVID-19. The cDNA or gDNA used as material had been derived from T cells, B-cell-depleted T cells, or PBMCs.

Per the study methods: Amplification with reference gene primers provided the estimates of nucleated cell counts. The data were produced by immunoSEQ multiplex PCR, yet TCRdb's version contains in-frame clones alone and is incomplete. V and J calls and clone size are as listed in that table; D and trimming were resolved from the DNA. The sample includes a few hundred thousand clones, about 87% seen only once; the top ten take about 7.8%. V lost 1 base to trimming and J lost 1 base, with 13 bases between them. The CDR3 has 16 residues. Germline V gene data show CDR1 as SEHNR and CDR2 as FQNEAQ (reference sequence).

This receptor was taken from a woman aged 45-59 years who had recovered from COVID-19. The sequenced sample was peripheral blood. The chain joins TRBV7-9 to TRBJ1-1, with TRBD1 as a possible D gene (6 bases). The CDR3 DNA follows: TGTGCCAGCAGCTTAGGGGGCGGGGGCTCGAACACTGAAGCTTTCTTT. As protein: CASSLGGGGSNTEAFF. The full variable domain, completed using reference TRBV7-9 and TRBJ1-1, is DTGVSQNPRHKITKRGQNVTFRCDPISEHNRLYWYRQTLGQGPEFLTYFQNEAQLEKSRLLSDRFSAERPKGSFSTLEIQRTEQGDSAMYLCASSLGGGGSNTEAFFGQGTRLTVV.